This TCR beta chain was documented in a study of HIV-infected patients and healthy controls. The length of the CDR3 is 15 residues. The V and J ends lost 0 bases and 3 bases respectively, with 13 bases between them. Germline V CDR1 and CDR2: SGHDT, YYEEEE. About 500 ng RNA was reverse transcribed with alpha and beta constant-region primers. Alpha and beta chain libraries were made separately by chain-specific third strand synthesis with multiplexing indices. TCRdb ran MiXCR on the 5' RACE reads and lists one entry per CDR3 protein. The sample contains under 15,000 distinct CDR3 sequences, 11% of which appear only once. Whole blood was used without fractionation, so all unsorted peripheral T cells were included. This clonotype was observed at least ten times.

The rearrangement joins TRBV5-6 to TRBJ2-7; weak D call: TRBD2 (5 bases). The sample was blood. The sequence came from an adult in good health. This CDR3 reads CASSLGLPGSYEQYF. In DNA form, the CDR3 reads TGTGCCAGCAGCTTGGGACTACCGGGGAGCTACGAGCAGTACTTC. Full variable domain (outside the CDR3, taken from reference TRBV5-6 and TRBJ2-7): DAGVTQSPTHLIKTRGQQVTLRCSPKSGHDTVSWYQQALGQGPQFIFQYYEEEERQRGNFPDRFSGHQFPNYSSELNVNALLLGDSALYLCASSLGLPGSYEQYFGPGTRLTVT.